Listed here are 19 T cell receptor beta chains from one sample, sequenced in a study of T cell responses to AZD1222 COVID-19 vaccine. The protocol was immunoSEQ multiplex PCR, while the TCRdb copy is restricted to in-frame clones and leaves out a portion. The profile shows over 150,000 clones, around 90% of them singletons. The specimen comprised peripheral blood, sampled on day 0 of AZD1222 vaccination. The receptors here all came from an adult in good health.

The chain joins TRBV28 to TRBJ2-3, with D hard to call. Per germline, CDR1 MDHEN and CDR2 SYDVKM. The CDR3 contains 14 residues. Trimming left V 5 bases short and J 1 base short, with 10 bases between. The CDR3 protein is CASSSERRTDTQYF. The CDR3 DNA reads TGTGCCAGCAGTAGTGAGAGGCGCACAGATACGCAGTATTTT. The full variable domain, completed using reference TRBV28 and TRBJ2-3, is DVKVTQSSRYLVKRTGEKVFLECVQDMDHENMFWYRQDPGLGLRLIYFSYDVKMKEKGDIPEGYSVSREKKERFSLILESASTNQTSMYLCASSSERRTDTQYFGPGTRLTVL.

V and J are TRBV19 and TRBJ1-5; no reliable D call. V was clipped by 0 bases and J by 6 bases, with 6 bases between them. Germline-derived CDR1 and CDR2 are LNHDA and SQIVND (reference sequence). The CDR3 runs 13 residues. The CDR3 region has the DNA TGTGCCAGTAGTATAGAGAGGGTTCAGCCCCAGCATTTT. Protein sequence: CASSIERVQPQHF.

The CDR3 DNA follows: TGTGCCTGGAGTGTAACCACCGCCTCCGAGCAGTACTTC. This gives the protein CAWSVTTASEQYF. The chain uses TRBV30 and TRBJ2-7; D gene unclear. The CDR3 is 13 amino acids. V shed 0 bases and J shed 6 bases, with 12 bases lying between them. The germline gives CDR1 GTSNPN, CDR2 SVGIG (reference sequence).

This chain uses TRBV19 with TRBJ2-2; D uncertain. In germline, CDR1 is LNHDA, CDR2 SQIVND (reference sequence). This CDR3 has 14 amino acids. V was pared by 2 bases and J by 4 bases, with 8 bases between. The CDR3 bases are TGTGCCAGTAGTATATCAGGATTCACCGGGGAGCTGTTTTTT. It specifies CASSISGFTGELFF.

Concerning this clone itself: Sequence at one end of the junction differs from germline and may be a read error. The rearrangement uses TRBV2 and TRBJ2-7; TRBD2 might be the D (5 bases). The CDR3 contains 11 residues. The germline V gene has CDR1 SNHLY and CDR2 FYNNEI. The CDR3 DNA reads as TGTGCCAGCAGTGCTTATAAGGACTTAATCTTC. It encodes CASSAYKDLIF.

The chain employs TRBV21-1 and TRBJ2-7. TRBV21-1 is flagged as a pseudogene. This CDR3 spans 11 amino acids. The CDR3 DNA sequence: TGTGCCAGCAACCTCTCCTACGAGCAGTACTTC. It translates to CASNLSYEQYF.

The chain joins TRBV4-2 to TRBJ2-7; 9 bases are shared with TRBD1. V gave up 1 base and J gave up 6 bases; unmatched junction bases: 13. Germline V CDR1 and CDR2: LGHNA, YNFKEQ. The CDR3 totals 17 residues. CDR3 loop: CASSQVTPPGQGGEQYF. CDR3 sequence (DNA): TGTGCCAGCAGCCAAGTTACTCCGCCGGGACAGGGAGGCGAGCAGTACTTC.

The V and J genes are TRBV27 and TRBJ1-4; 8 nucleotides align to TRBD1. Germline lookup yields CDR1 MNHEY and CDR2 SMNVEV (reference sequence). After removal of 5 bases from V and 14 bases from J, the junction contained 7 bases not matched to a gene. The CDR3 has 12 amino acids. CDR3 in amino acids: CASSPRTGNLFF. For the CDR3, the DNA is TGTGCCAGCAGTCCACGGACAGGGAATCTGTTTTTT.

The chain has TRBV10-3 and TRBJ1-1; perhaps TRBD1 as D (5 bases). This CDR3 contains 15 residues. Germline V lookup: CDR1 ENHRY, CDR2 SYGVKD. Trimming took 6 bases from V and 1 from J, leaving 15 bases between them. The CDR3 loop reads CAIRASGGENTEAFF. The CDR3 DNA sequence: TGTGCCATCAGGGCAAGTGGAGGGGAGAACACTGAAGCTTTCTTT.

The rearrangement links TRBV29-1 to TRBJ1-2; weak D call: TRBD1 (6 bases). Germline CDR1 SQVTM, CDR2 ANQGSEA. The CDR3 loop spans 15 amino acids. The V and J ends lost 1 base and 5 bases respectively, with 17 bases between them. CDR3 protein: CSVEAFSTDSYGYTF. DNA of the CDR3: TGCAGCGTTGAAGCATTTTCCACGGACAGTTATGGCTACACCTTC.

J is TRBJ1-6 and V is TRBV12-3 or TRBV12-4, with D perhaps TRBD1 (5 bases). This CDR3 region has 13 residues. V lost 5 bases to trimming and J lost 6 bases, with 8 bases between them. In nucleotides, the CDR3 is TGTGCCAGCAGTCGGACACCTAATTCACCCCTCCACTTT. Its protein is CASSRTPNSPLHF.

V usage is TRBV27 and J usage is TRBJ1-2; a possible D gene is TRBD1 (5 bases). Germline V lookup: CDR1 MNHEY, CDR2 SMNVEV (reference sequence). V was pared by 3 bases and J by 1 base, with 6 bases between. The CDR3 extends over 13 amino acids. CDR3 protein: CASSFQGNYGYTF. CDR3 DNA sequence: TGTGCCAGCAGTTTCCAGGGTAACTATGGCTACACCTTC.

CDR3 residues: CASSQVGDTQYF. The CDR3 DNA reads as TGCGCCAGCAGCCAAGTGGGAGATACGCAGTATTTT. The rearrangement links TRBV4-3 to TRBJ2-3; D gene unclear. The CDR3 runs 12 residues. Germline V CDR1 and CDR2: LGHNA, YSLEER. Trimming pared 1 base from V and 5 bases from J, leaving 4 bases between.

V gene TRBV4-1 combines with J gene TRBJ1-5; D might be TRBD1 (5 bases). The ends were cut back, 4 bases at V and 4 bases at J, with 11 bases in the middle. This CDR3 is 14 amino acids long. Per the germline V gene, CDR1 is MGHRA and CDR2 is YSYEKL. The CDR3 sequence: CASSRTSGNQPQHF. The CDR3 coding sequence is TGCGCCAGCAGCCGCACATCAGGGAATCAGCCCCAGCATTTT.

The genes are TRBV14 and TRBJ2-3; D is uncertain. CDR1 and CDR2 (germline): SGHDN, FVKESK. The CDR3 contains 17 residues. The V and J ends lost 4 bases and 5 bases respectively, with 22 bases between them. DNA of the CDR3: TGTGCCAGCAGCCGCCGGTTTCACGGTTTGGATCGAGATACGCAGTATTTT. Protein sequence: CASSRRFHGLDRDTQYF.

This chain connects TRBV18 to TRBJ1-1; no firm D call. The ends were cut back, 6 bases at V and 1 base at J, with 9 bases in the middle. CDR1 and CDR2 from the germline V gene are KGHSH and LQKENI. This CDR3 region has 13 residues. The CDR3 here is CASSPGRNTEAFF. As DNA, the CDR3 is TGTGCCAGCTCTCCCGGGCGGAACACTGAAGCTTTCTTT.

V is TRBV5-6 and J is TRBJ2-5, with D perhaps matching TRBD2 (7 bases). Trimming cost V 0 bases and J 6 bases, with 18 bases left between them. Germline CDR1 reads SGHDT; CDR2 reads YYEEEE. The CDR3 length is 16 residues. The CDR3 sequence: CASSLVPGGLGKTQYF. CDR3 nucleotides: TGTGCCAGCAGCTTGGTGCCGGGGGGCCTAGGAAAGACCCAGTACTTC.

The chain combines TRBV7-2 with TRBJ2-1; tentatively, D is TRBD1 (5 bases). Germline CDR1 is SGHTA and CDR2 is FQGNSA. This CDR3 region has 15 residues. Trimming removed 2 bases at V and 8 bases at J, with 16 bases between. The CDR3 sequence is CASSLTRAAYDEQFF. The CDR3 region has the DNA TGTGCCAGCAGCTTAACCAGGGCGGCTTACGATGAGCAGTTCTTC.

The rearrangement uses TRBV19 and TRBJ1-1; a possible D gene is TRBD1 (5 bases). Trimming took 3 bases from V and 1 from J, leaving 9 bases between them. Germline values: CDR1 LNHDA, CDR2 SQIVND (reference sequence). There are 14 residues in the CDR3. The CDR3 DNA follows: TGTGCCAGTAGTATTACCGGGACGAACACTGAAGCTTTCTTT. Translated, it gives CASSITGTNTEAFF.